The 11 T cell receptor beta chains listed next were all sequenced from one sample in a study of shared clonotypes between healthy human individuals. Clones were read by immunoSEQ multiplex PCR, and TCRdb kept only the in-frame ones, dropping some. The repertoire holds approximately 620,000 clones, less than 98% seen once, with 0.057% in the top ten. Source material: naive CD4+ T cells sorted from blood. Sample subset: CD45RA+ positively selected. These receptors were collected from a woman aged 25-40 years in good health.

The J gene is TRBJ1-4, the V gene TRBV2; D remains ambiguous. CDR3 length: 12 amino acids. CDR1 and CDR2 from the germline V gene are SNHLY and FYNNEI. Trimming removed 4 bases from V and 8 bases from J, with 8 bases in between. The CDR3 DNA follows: TGTGCCAGCAGTGCTCTTGGGGAAAAACTGTTTTTT. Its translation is CASSALGEKLFF.

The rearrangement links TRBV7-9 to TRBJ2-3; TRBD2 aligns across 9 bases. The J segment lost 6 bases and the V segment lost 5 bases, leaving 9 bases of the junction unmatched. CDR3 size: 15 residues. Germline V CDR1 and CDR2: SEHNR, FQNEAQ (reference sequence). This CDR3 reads CASSPDLAGADTQYF. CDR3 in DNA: TGTGCCAGCAGCCCGGATTTAGCGGGAGCGGATACGCAGTATTTT.

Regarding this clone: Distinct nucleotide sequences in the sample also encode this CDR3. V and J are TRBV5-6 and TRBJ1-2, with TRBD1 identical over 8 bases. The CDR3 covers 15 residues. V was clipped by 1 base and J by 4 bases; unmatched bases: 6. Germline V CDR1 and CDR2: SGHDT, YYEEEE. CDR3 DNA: TGTGCCAGCAGCTTGCCAGGGGGCGGTTCCTATGGCTACACCTTC. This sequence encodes CASSLPGGGSYGYTF.

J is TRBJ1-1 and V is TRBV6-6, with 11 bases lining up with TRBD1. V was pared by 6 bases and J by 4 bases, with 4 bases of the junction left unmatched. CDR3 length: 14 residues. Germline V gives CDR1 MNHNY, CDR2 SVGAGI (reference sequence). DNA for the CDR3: TGTGCCAGCAGGGGACAGGGGGGGACCACTGAAGCTTTCTTT. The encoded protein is CASRGQGGTTEAFF.

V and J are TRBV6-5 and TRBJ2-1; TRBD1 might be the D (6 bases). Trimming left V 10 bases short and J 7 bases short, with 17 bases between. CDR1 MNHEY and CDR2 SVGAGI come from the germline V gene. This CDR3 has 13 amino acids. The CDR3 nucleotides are TGTGCCACCCGCAGGGGTGTCATGAATGAGCAGTTCTTC. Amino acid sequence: CATRRGVMNEQFF.

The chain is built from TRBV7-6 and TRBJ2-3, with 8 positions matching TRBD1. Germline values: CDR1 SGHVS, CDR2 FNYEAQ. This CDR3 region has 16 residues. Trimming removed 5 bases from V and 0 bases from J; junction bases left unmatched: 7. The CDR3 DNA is TGTGCCAGCAGCCCCCAGACAGGGGTTAGCACAGATACGCAGTATTTT. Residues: CASSPQTGVSTDTQYF.

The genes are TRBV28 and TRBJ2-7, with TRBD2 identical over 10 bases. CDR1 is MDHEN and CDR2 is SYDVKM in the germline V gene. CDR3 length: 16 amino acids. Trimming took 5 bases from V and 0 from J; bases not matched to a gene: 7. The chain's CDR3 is CASSPYPSGSSYEQYF. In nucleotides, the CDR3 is TGTGCCAGCAGTCCCTACCCTAGCGGGAGCTCCTACGAGCAGTACTTC.

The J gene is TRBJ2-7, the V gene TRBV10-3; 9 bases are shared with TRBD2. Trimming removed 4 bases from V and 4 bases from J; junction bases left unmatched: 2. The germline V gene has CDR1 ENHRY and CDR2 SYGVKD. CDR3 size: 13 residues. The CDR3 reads CAISGLAVYEQYF. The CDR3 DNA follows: TGTGCCATCAGTGGACTAGCGGTTTACGAGCAGTACTTC.

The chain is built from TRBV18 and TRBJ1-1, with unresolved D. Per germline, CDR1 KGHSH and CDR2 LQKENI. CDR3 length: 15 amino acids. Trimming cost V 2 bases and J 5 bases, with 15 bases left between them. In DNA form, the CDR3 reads TGTGCCAGCTCACCAGAGATCCCGGGTGGAACTGAAGCTTTCTTT. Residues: CASSPEIPGGTEAFF.

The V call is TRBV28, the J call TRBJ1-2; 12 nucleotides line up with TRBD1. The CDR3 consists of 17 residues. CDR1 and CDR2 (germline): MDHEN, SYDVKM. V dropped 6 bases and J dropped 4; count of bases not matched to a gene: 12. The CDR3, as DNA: TGTGCCAGCAGCTCAAACGTGGGGACAGGGGGCCGCTATGGCTACACCTTC. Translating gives CASSSNVGTGGRYGYTF.

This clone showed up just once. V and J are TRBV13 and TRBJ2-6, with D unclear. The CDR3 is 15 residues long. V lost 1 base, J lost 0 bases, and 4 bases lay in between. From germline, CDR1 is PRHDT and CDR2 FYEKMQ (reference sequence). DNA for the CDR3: TGTGCCAGCAGCTTAGATATCTCTGGGGCCAACGTCCTGACTTTC. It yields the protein CASSLDISGANVLTF.